This T cell receptor beta chain was sequenced during a study of post-analysis software for immune sequencing data. Turning to the study itself: Secondary progressive, relapsing-remitting and progressive-relapsing multiple sclerosis were among the included disease courses.

Each TCR beta cDNA library carried unique molecular identifiers. Each CDR3 protein is one row after TCRdb ran MiXCR on the PCR reads. The table has 650,000 to 850,000 distinct CDR3 sequences, roughly half seen once. CDR1 LNHNV and CDR2 YYDKDF come from the germline V gene (reference sequence). This CDR3 comprises 14 residues. J lost 6 bases, V lost 8 bases, and 4 bases had no gene match. Study-wide results and limits: There was significantly lower normalized Chao1 diversity in multiple sclerosis patients than in controls. Patients carried a handful of TRBV segments more frequently than controls did, and TRBV5-6, TRBV5-1 and TRBV20-1 were among them.

A note on this clonotype: Its specificity is unknown.

The chain recombines TRBV15 with TRBJ1-4; 12 bases match TRBD1. The clonotype comes from a girl aged 5-17 years with multiple sclerosis. Material for sequencing was blood. The CDR3 region has the DNA TGTGCCACCGGGGGACAGGGGGCCGATGAAAAACTGTTTTTT. It codes for CATGGQGADEKLFF.